These T cell receptor beta chains were read from a single sample in a study of CXCR3-negative and CXCR3-positive naive CD8 T cells. One entry per CDR3 protein, without DNA, is what TCRdb gives after re-calling the 5' RACE reads. The sample totals over 100,000 distinct CDR3 sequences. Input material: naive CXCR3- CD8+ T cells from blood. Receptors were obtained from a human donor in good health. Some clones in this sample may be carry-over from other donors' samples. CDR3s include the opening cysteine and the closing phenylalanine or tryptophan.

v_call: TRBV5-4
j_call: TRBJ2-3
cdr3_aa: CASSSPTGEVADTQYF

v_call: TRBV13
j_call: TRBJ2-2
cdr3_aa: CASSFQGPGELFF

v_call: TRBV29-1
j_call: TRBJ2-3
cdr3_aa: CSALPGDTDTQYF

v_call: TRBV29-1
j_call: TRBJ1-1
cdr3_aa: CSVLQGNTEAFF

v_call: TRBV7-2
j_call: TRBJ2-1
cdr3_aa: CASSPLPISLGYNEQFF

v_call: TRBV29-1
j_call: TRBJ2-7
cdr3_aa: CSVGTGPYEQYF

v_call: TRBV4-3
j_call: TRBJ1-1
cdr3_aa: CASSQDPGTGGTEAFF

v_call: TRBV7-9
j_call: TRBJ2-2
cdr3_aa: CASSPTNTGELFF

v_call: TRBV4-1
j_call: TRBJ1-6
cdr3_aa: CASSQGRSSYNSPLHF

v_call: TRBV7-2
j_call: TRBJ2-5
cdr3_aa: CASSLVSIETQYF

v_call: TRBV28
j_call: TRBJ2-3
cdr3_aa: CASSLFGDTDTQYF

v_call: TRBV29-1
j_call: TRBJ2-1
cdr3_aa: CSVEEAGRRANEQFF

v_call: TRBV29-1
j_call: TRBJ2-5
cdr3_aa: CSGFGSETQYF

v_call: TRBV7-6
j_call: TRBJ2-3
cdr3_aa: CASSLTPGWLDTQYF

v_call: TRBV7-6
j_call: TRBJ2-7
cdr3_aa: CASSPIAGEVGEQYF

v_call: TRBV4-3
j_call: TRBJ2-1
cdr3_aa: CASSKDRVWEQFF

v_call: TRBV3-1
j_call: TRBJ1-1
cdr3_aa: CASSQGPGTNTEAFF

v_call: TRBV7-9
j_call: TRBJ1-2
cdr3_aa: CASSAGDYGYTF

v_call: TRBV29-1
j_call: TRBJ2-5
cdr3_aa: CSVEVTGGGETQYF

v_call: TRBV3-1
j_call: TRBJ2-7
cdr3_aa: CASSEALDDEQYF

v_call: TRBV13
j_call: TRBJ1-1
cdr3_aa: CASRMDLNTEAFF

v_call: TRBV29-1
j_call: TRBJ2-3
cdr3_aa: CSVEDPGGFTDTQYF

v_call: TRBV11-2
j_call: TRBJ2-2
cdr3_aa: CASTLTSGMYAGELFF

v_call: TRBV7-9
j_call: TRBJ2-5
cdr3_aa: CASSPPQGQETQYF

v_call: TRBV28
j_call: TRBJ2-2
cdr3_aa: CASSFFPSGGPNTGELFF

v_call: TRBV15
j_call: TRBJ1-1
cdr3_aa: CATSSEPGQGINTEAFF